The 6 T cell receptor beta chains reported below all come from one sample, sequenced in a study of CD4+ T cells in melanoma (dated 2022 in TCRdb). The receptor library was made with the immunoSEQ multiplex PCR assay. This immuneACCESS table, as held by TCRdb, lists in-frame sequences with V and J called but not all clones. Of the missing ones, under half trace to an unresolved V gene in checked studies; the others have no known cause. This sample comprises around 100,000 clones, 80% to 95% of them detected only once. Roughly 3.1% of the sample is in the top ten clones. Sequencing was done on a sample of peripheral blood. Source of these receptors: a human donor with melanoma.

The J gene is TRBJ1-6, the V gene TRBV7-2, with D maybe TRBD1 (6 bases). The CDR3 has 14 residues. Trimming removed 2 bases at V and 8 bases at J, with 10 bases between. From germline, CDR1 is SGHTA and CDR2 FQGNSA. In DNA form, the CDR3 reads TGTGCCAGCAGCTTAAGTCAGGGGTATTCACCCCTCCACTTT. Its protein product is CASSLSQGYSPLHF.

This clone was counted a single time. The chain uses TRBV5-4 and TRBJ2-3; 15 bases agree with TRBD2. The CDR3 contains 17 residues. V shed 2 bases and J 4 bases; nucleotides not matched to a gene: 5. Germline V gene sequence: CDR1 SGHNT, CDR2 YYREEE (reference sequence). CDR3 region: CASSLGLAGGPSDTQYF. The CDR3 coding sequence is TGTGCCAGCAGCTTAGGACTAGCGGGAGGGCCTTCAGATACGCAGTATTTT.

This clone showed up just once. The chain is built from TRBV6-6 and TRBJ1-5; D gene uncertain. The CDR3 consists of 13 residues. The germline gives CDR1 MNHNY, CDR2 SVGAGI (reference sequence). The V end was cut by 2 bases, the J end by 7 bases, with 9 bases between. The DNA of the CDR3 is TGTGCCAGCAGTTACCAAGGGAGACAGCCCCAGCATTTT. It codes for CASSYQGRQPQHF.

The genes are TRBV7-2 and TRBJ2-1; 7 bases match TRBD2. This CDR3 spans 15 amino acids. Per germline, CDR1 SGHTA and CDR2 FQGNSA. With V trimmed by 0 bases and J by 6 bases, 5 bases remained unmatched. CDR3 nucleotides: TGTGCCAGCAGCTTAGCTCGGACTAGTTCCAATGAGCAGTTCTTC. This translates into CASSLARTSSNEQFF.

This chain links TRBV7-9 with TRBJ1-4; no definite D call. The CDR3 is 14 amino acids. Germline V gene lookup returns CDR1 SEHNR and CDR2 FQNEAQ (reference sequence). Deletions cut 4 bases from V and 8 bases from J, with 14 bases between. CDR3 in amino acids: CASSSQIGREKLFF. The DNA for the CDR3 is TGTGCCAGCAGCTCCCAAATAGGACGAGAAAAACTGTTTTTT.

This chain links TRBV5-6 with TRBJ2-3; D remains ambiguous. V was clipped by 3 bases and J by 0 bases, with 11 bases between them. CDR1 is SGHDT and CDR2 is YYEEEE in the germline V gene. The CDR3 has 15 amino acids. Written as DNA, the CDR3 is TGTGCCAGCAGCTATACAGCACCTAGCACAGATACGCAGTATTTT. Translating gives CASSYTAPSTDTQYF.